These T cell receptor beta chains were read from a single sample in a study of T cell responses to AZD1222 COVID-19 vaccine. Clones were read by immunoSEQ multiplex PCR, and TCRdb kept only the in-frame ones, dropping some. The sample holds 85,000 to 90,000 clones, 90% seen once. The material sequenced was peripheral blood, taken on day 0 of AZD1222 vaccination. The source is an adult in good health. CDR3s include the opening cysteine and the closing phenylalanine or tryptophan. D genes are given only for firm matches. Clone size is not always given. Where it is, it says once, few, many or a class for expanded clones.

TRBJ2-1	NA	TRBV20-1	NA	TGCAGTGCTAGTGGGGGAGAAGGTATCGGTGGGGCTTACAATGAGCAGTTCTTC	CSASGGEGIGGAYNEQFF
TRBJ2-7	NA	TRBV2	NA	TGTGCCAGCAGGAGGAGCAGGGAAGCCTACGAGCAGTACTTC	CASRRSREAYEQYF
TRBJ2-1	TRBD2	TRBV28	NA	TGTGCCAGCAGTCAAACTAGCGGTTCCTACAATGAGCAGTTCTTC	CASSQTSGSYNEQFF
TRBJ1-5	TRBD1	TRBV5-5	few	TGTGCCAGCAGCGGACCGGGACAGGGTGGCAATCAGCCCCAGCATTTT	CASSGPGQGGNQPQHF
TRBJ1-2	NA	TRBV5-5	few	TGTGCCAGCAGCTTGGTGGGGGATGGCTATGGCTACACCTTC	CASSLVGDGYGYTF
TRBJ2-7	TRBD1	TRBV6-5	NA	TGTGCCAGCAGTACAGGGGTCGGCCTTTACGAGCAGTACTTC	CASSTGVGLYEQYF
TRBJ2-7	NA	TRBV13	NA	TGTGCCAGCAGCCCCTCCCCGACAGGAGGGTCATCCTACGAGCAGTACTTC	CASSPSPTGGSSYEQYF
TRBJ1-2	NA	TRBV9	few	TGTGCCAGCAGCGCAGGGGCCTATGGCTACACCTTC	CASSAGAYGYTF
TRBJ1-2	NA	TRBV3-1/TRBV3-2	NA	TGTGCCAGCAGCCAAGGGCGTAGGGCGGGAGGCTACACCTTC	CASSQGRRAGGYTF
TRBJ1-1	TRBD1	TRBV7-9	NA	TGTGCCAGCAGCCTATCCGGGACAGCCTCCACTGAAGCTTTCTTT	CASSLSGTASTEAFF
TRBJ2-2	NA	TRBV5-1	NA	TGCGCCAGCAGCTTGGTCGGGACACAGAACACCGGGGAGCTGTTTTTT	CASSLVGTQNTGELFF
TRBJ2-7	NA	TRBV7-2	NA	TGTGCCAGCAGCCCCGACGCGGGGGCCCGGGGCTACGAGCAGTACTTC	CASSPDAGARGYEQYF
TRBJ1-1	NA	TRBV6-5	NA	TGTGCCAGCAGTTACGGGGGACGTAGGAACACTGAAGCTTTCTTT	CASSYGGRRNTEAFF
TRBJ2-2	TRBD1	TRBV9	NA	TGTGCCAGCAGCCTTGTGGGACAGGGGAACACCGGGGAGCTGTTTTTT	CASSLVGQGNTGELFF
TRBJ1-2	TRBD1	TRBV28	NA	TGTGCCAGCAGTGTGGGACAGGGGATCTATGGCTACACCTTC	CASSVGQGIYGYTF
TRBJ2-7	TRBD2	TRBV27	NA	TGTGCCAGCAGTTCTGTGTCGGTAGCGGGATCCTACGAGCAGTACTTC	CASSSVSVAGSYEQYF